The 8 T cell receptor beta chains in this list originate from one sample, sequenced in a study of T-cell reconstitution after alpha-beta-depleted transplantation in children. Preparation of the TCRbeta library was carried out with unique molecular identifiers. TCRdb re-called the PCR reads through MiXCR, storing one row per CDR3 protein. The table has about 580,000 distinct CDR3 sequences, roughly 23% seen once. The starting material was PBMCs, mostly from graft donor cells, obtained 360 days after TCRalphabeta/CD19-depleted stem cell transplant. Every receptor here comes from a boy in the first two years of life who had a stem cell transplant for acute myeloid leukemia, so the T cells may come from the graft donor.

Many counts were recorded for this clonotype. The rearrangement links TRBV20-1 to TRBJ2-1; D might be TRBD1 (6 bases). V was trimmed by 7 bases and J by 3 bases, leaving 10 bases between them. Germline CDR1 reads DFQATT; CDR2 reads SNEGSKA (reference sequence). The CDR3 totals 12 residues. In DNA, the CDR3 is TGCAGTGAACAGGGATTCTACAATGAGCAGTTCTTC. Its translation is CSEQGFYNEQFF.

There are a few counts of this clonotype. The rearrangement joins TRBV20-1 to TRBJ2-7; D call uncertain. The V end lost 0 bases, the J end lost 9 bases, and 15 bases lay between the germline ends. The germline CDR1 and CDR2 sequences are DFQATT and SNEGSKA (reference sequence). CDR3 length: 13 amino acids. The CDR3: CSARDRIPRRQYV. For the CDR3, the DNA is TGCAGTGCTAGAGATCGAATCCCCAGACGGCAGTACGTC.

This clonotype was found a few times. The chain is built from TRBV12-3 or TRBV12-4 and TRBJ2-5; a possible D gene is TRBD1 (5 bases). The ends were cut back, 3 bases at V and 4 bases at J, with 9 bases in the middle. CDR3 length: 13 residues. The CDR3 nucleotides are TGTGCCAGCAGTTTCGACAGCCGAGAGACCCAGTACTTC. It codes for CASSFDSRETQYF.

This clonotype was counted only a few times. The rearrangement joins TRBV27 to TRBJ1-1; a possible D gene is TRBD1 (5 bases). Germline loops: CDR1 MNHEY, CDR2 SMNVEV (reference sequence). Deletions cut 1 base from V and 2 bases from J, with 14 bases between. The length of the CDR3 is 16 residues. CDR3 residues: CASSLWAGMSNTEAFF. CDR3 nucleotides: TGTGCCAGCAGTTTATGGGCAGGGATGAGTAACACTGAAGCTTTCTTT.

The sample holds many counts of this clonotype. The chain carries TRBV20-1 and TRBJ1-2; TRBD1 is a possible D gene (6 bases). The CDR3 has 15 amino acids. V lost 2 bases to trimming and J lost 3 bases, with 16 bases between them. Germline values: CDR1 DFQATT, CDR2 SNEGSKA (reference sequence). The CDR3 region has the DNA TGCAGTGCTAGATTACCCGGGGGCCGGCACTATGGCTACACCTTC. Amino acid sequence: CSARLPGGRHYGYTF.

V gene TRBV7-6 combines with J gene TRBJ2-1, with TRBD2 matching over 9 bases. Per germline, CDR1 SGHVS and CDR2 FNYEAQ. The length of the CDR3 is 16 residues. After removal of 5 bases from V and 1 base from J, the junction contained 6 bases not matched to a gene. CDR3 DNA sequence: TGTGCCAGCAGCAAGTTTGCGGGGGGGTCCTACAATGAGCAGTTCTTC. Translation: CASSKFAGGSYNEQFF.

This clonotype was detected only a few times. The chain combines TRBV12-3 or TRBV12-4 with TRBJ2-2, with TRBD1 identical over 9 bases. The CDR3 consists of 16 residues. V lost 4 bases, J lost 8 bases, and 11 bases stayed unmatched. The CDR3 nucleotides read TGTGCCAGCAGTTCCCCCGGGACAGGGATTTTAGGGGAGCTGTTTTTT. As protein: CASSSPGTGILGELFF.

The J gene is TRBJ2-2, the V gene TRBV7-8; no clear D gene. The ends were cut back, 7 bases at V and 8 bases at J, with 23 bases in the middle. The CDR3 length is 16 residues. The germline V gene has CDR1 SGHVS and CDR2 FQNEAQ. The DNA for the CDR3 is TGTGCCAGCACCGTAGGCCCGGGTCCCCGGTTTGGGGAGCTGTTTTTT. Translated, it gives CASTVGPGPRFGELFF.